One and the same sample provided the 19 T cell receptor beta chains below, sequenced in a study of post-analysis software for immune sequencing data. Whole-study findings and limits: About five TRBV segments occurring more often in patients than controls included TRBV5-6, TRBV5-1 and TRBV20-1.

Unique molecular identifiers had been added to the TCR beta cDNA libraries. Each CDR3 protein is one row after TCRdb ran MiXCR on the PCR reads. The table has fewer than 850,000 distinct CDR3 sequences, roughly 30% seen once. Which antigens these TCRs recognize remains unknown. Sequenced input: blood. All receptors come from a girl between 5 and 17 years old with multiple sclerosis.

The chain recombines TRBV7-2 with TRBJ2-7; 13 bases align to TRBD2. Trimming at V came to 4 bases and at J to 6 bases, leaving 6 bases not matched to a gene. CDR1 SGHTA and CDR2 FQGNSA come from the germline V gene. This CDR3 is 15 amino acids long. CDR3 nucleotides: TGTGCCAGCAGCTCCGGACTAGCGGGAGAACGCGAGCAGTACTTC. Translating gives CASSSGLAGEREQYF.

This clonotype was seen a handful of times. Relative to the germline gene, one junction end is altered; a read error may explain this. This sequence joins TRBV7-9 and TRBJ1-2, with D possibly TRBD1 on 6 matching bases. Germline V gene lookup returns CDR1 SEHNR and CDR2 FQNEAQ (reference sequence). CDR3 length: 13 residues. The DNA of the CDR3 is TGTGCCAGTAGCTTAGCGGGGGGCAGAGGCTACACCTTC. It specifies CASSLAGGRGYTF. Filled out from reference TRBV7-9 and TRBJ1-2, the complete variable domain reads DTGVSQNPRHKITKRGQNVTFRCDPISEHNRLYWYRQTLGQGPEFLTYFQNEAQLEKSRLLSDRFSAERPKGSFSTLEIQRTEQGDSAMYLCASSLAGGRGYTFGSGTRLTVV.

The chain is built from TRBV7-2 and TRBJ2-7; 7 bases fit TRBD2. Losses at the gene ends were 0 bases for V and 0 bases for J; bases not matched to a gene: 11. In germline, CDR1 is SGHTA, CDR2 FQGNSA. CDR3 length: 18 amino acids. The DNA for the CDR3 is TGTGCCAGCAGCTTAGCGGGAGGGCGTACAGCAAACTCCTACGAGCAGTACTTC. As protein: CASSLAGGRTANSYEQYF.

The rearrangement uses TRBV28 and TRBJ2-3, with TRBD1 matching over 7 bases. The V segment lost 7 bases and the J segment 2 bases; nucleotides outside the gene matches: 12. This CDR3 is built from 16 residues. The germline CDR1 and CDR2 sequences are MDHEN and SYDVKM. Here the CDR3 DNA reads TGTGCCAGCACTGAACCCCAACAGGGGTTCACAGATACGCAGTATTTT. As protein: CASTEPQQGFTDTQYF.

This sequence joins TRBV7-2 and TRBJ2-1; TRBD2 matches 14 bases. V dropped 3 bases and J dropped 6; count of bases not matched to a gene: 10. CDR1 is SGHTA, CDR2 FQGNSA, per germline. The CDR3 loop spans 18 amino acids. In DNA form, the CDR3 reads TGTGCCAGCAGCTTCGGCCCCGGGACTAGCGGGAGCGGCAATGAGCAGTTCTTC. Residues: CASSFGPGTSGSGNEQFF. Variable domain in full (rest from reference TRBV7-2 and TRBJ2-1): GAGVSQSPSNKVTEKGKDVELRCDPISGHTALYWYRQSLGQGLEFLIYFQGNSAPDKSGLPSDRFSAERTGGSVSTLTIQRTQQEDSAVYLCASSFGPGTSGSGNEQFFGPGTRLTVL.

This clonotype has a handful of counts. The chain links TRBV28 to TRBJ2-4; no clear D. The germline CDR1 and CDR2 sequences are MDHEN and SYDVKM. V dropped 6 bases and J dropped 3 bases, with 18 bases sitting between them. The CDR3 loop spans 16 amino acids. The CDR3 bases are TGTGCCAGCAGCCAAACGACACGCGGAGACAAAAACATTCAGTACTTC. Its translation: CASSQTTRGDKNIQYF.

This clonotype was recorded only once. The chain carries TRBV6-1 and TRBJ1-1; 8 nucleotides agree with TRBD1. Trimming at V came to 3 bases and at J to 1 base, leaving 4 bases not matched to a gene. Germline CDR1 and CDR2: MNHNS and SASEGT. This CDR3 region has 15 residues. The CDR3 region is CASSERQGKNTEAFF. The DNA for the CDR3 is TGTGCCAGCAGTGAGCGACAGGGGAAGAACACTGAAGCTTTCTTT.

The chain is built from TRBV29-1 and TRBJ2-1, with TRBD2 matching 7 bases. J lost 9 bases, V lost 7 bases, and 24 bases had no gene match. The CDR3 has 17 residues. Germline-derived CDR1 and CDR2 are SQVTM and ANQGSEA. The chain's CDR3 is CSARPFPSGGRGGEQFF. The CDR3 DNA is TGCAGCGCCCGACCTTTCCCTAGTGGGGGGAGGGGCGGTGAGCAGTTCTTC.

The chain joins TRBV5-1 to TRBJ2-7; 7 nucleotides align to TRBD2. CDR1 and CDR2 (germline): SGHRS, YFSETQ. This CDR3 is built from 15 residues. Germline trimming cut 4 bases from V and 0 bases from J; bases unmatched to any gene: 7. CDR3 nucleotide sequence: TGCGCCAGCAGCGAAACTAGCGAGAGCTCCTACGAGCAGTACTTC. Its translation: CASSETSESSYEQYF.

Concerning this clonotype itself: The germline gene is not matched at one end of the junction; a read error may be the cause. The chain's CDR3 is CASSPSTGITDAQYF. The CDR3 DNA reads TGTGCCAGCAGTCCCTCGACAGGGATCACAGATGCGCAGTATTTT. This chain links TRBV12-3 or TRBV12-4 with TRBJ2-3; 7 bases are shared with TRBD1. The CDR3 totals 15 residues.

This clonotype was counted only a few times. CDR3 sequence: CASSPGQGPSRYEQFF. The CDR3 DNA follows: TGTGCCAGCAGCCCTGGACAGGGGCCGTCTCGCTATGAGCAGTTCTTC. The chain uses TRBV6-5 and TRBJ2-1, with 9 nucleotides matching TRBD1. With V trimmed by 6 bases and J by 8 bases, 14 bases remained unmatched. The CDR3 consists of 16 residues. Germline V gene lookup returns CDR1 MNHEY and CDR2 SVGAGI.

Concerning this clonotype: This likely comes from a read error, as the CDR3 has no conserved phenylalanine or tryptophan at its end. CDR3 protein: CASSDLTRHNEQFV. The CDR3 region has the DNA TGTGCCAGCAGTGATTTGACAAGACACAATGAGCAGTTCGTC. V is TRBV2 and J is TRBJ2-1, with unresolved D. The CDR3 contains 14 residues. V was shortened by 3 bases and J by 5 bases, with 11 bases between the two germline ends. The germline V gene has CDR1 SNHLY and CDR2 FYNNEI.

About this clonotype itself: A read error may explain this, as a much larger clone is one base away. The chain recombines TRBV20-1 with TRBJ2-7; 7 nucleotides line up with TRBD2. The CDR3 is made up of 10 amino acids. Germline V CDR1 and CDR2: DFQATT, SNEGSKA (reference sequence). After removal of 6 bases from V and 7 bases from J, the junction contained 3 bases not matched to a gene. CDR3 bases: TGCAGTGCCGCCGGGGGGGAGCAGTACTTC. It specifies CSAAGGEQYF.

The chain carries TRBV10-3 and TRBJ2-3, with D tentatively TRBD1 (5 bases). The V gene lost 3 bases and the J gene lost 5 bases, with 15 bases spanning the gap. There are 15 residues in the CDR3. The germline CDR1 and CDR2 sequences are ENHRY and SYGVKD. This CDR3 is CAISDLAGRGDTQYF. The CDR3 DNA follows: TGTGCCATCAGTGACCTGGCAGGGCGAGGAGATACGCAGTATTTT.

The table lists this clonotype with many counts. The V and J genes are TRBV11-2 and TRBJ2-4, with D perhaps given as TRBD1 or TRBD2 (5 bases each). CDR1 is SGHAT and CDR2 is FQNNGV in the germline V gene. This CDR3 is built from 14 residues. With 5 bases removed from V and 8 bases from J, the gap between germline ends came to 16 bases. The CDR3 nucleotides read TGTGCCAGCAGCACATTGTCGGGGCGGGACATTCAGTACTTC. Its protein is CASSTLSGRDIQYF.

The chain links TRBV2 to TRBJ1-1; D not certain. V lost 2 bases and J 1 base, leaving 8 bases between the germline ends. The CDR3 is 14 amino acids. CDR1 SNHLY and CDR2 FYNNEI come from the germline V gene. CDR3 nucleotide sequence: TGTGCCAGCAGTGAAAGGTCCAGGAACACTGAAGCTTTCTTT. It encodes CASSERSRNTEAFF.

In this sample, this clonotype turned up a few times. The chain uses TRBV7-8 and TRBJ2-5; D not certain. The V end was cut by 5 bases, the J end by 2 bases, with 9 bases between. Germline CDR1 SGHVS, CDR2 FQNEAQ. The length of the CDR3 is 13 residues. In DNA, the CDR3 is TGTGCCAGCAGCGTCTCCCCTCAAGAGACCCAGTACTTC. It is translated as CASSVSPQETQYF.

V is TRBV12-3 or TRBV12-4 and J is TRBJ1-2; D unresolved. Trimming shortened V by 0 bases and J by 10 bases, and 12 bases separated the two germline ends. This CDR3 region has 13 residues. CDR3 sequence (DNA): TGTGCCAGCAGTTTAGCGCGCTACAGCTACTACACCTTC. Encoded protein: CASSLARYSYYTF.

This chain joins TRBV10-3 and TRBJ1-5, with 7 bases fitting TRBD1. The junction had 5 bases not matched to a gene; V was cut back by 5 bases and J by 4 bases. The CDR3 sequence is 14 residues long. In germline, CDR1 is ENHRY, CDR2 SYGVKD. The CDR3 DNA reads as TGTGCCATCAGTAAGGGGACAGAAAATCAGCCCCAGCATTTT. This sequence encodes CAISKGTENQPQHF.